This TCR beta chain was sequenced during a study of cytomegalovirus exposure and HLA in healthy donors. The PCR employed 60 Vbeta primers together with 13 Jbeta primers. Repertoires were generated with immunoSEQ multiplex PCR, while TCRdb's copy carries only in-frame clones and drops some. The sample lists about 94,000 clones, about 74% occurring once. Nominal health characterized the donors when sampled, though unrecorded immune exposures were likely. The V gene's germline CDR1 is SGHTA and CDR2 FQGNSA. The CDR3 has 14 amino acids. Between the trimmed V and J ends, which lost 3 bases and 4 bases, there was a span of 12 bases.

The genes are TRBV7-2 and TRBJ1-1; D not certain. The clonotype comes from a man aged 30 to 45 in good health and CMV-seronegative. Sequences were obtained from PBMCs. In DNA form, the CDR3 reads TGTGCCAGCAGCTTGGGGAGCTCCGCCACTGAAGCTTTCTTT. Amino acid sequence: CASSLGSSATEAFF. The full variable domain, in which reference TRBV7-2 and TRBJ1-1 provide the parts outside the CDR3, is GAGVSQSPSNKVTEKGKDVELRCDPISGHTALYWYRQSLGQGLEFLIYFQGNSAPDKSGLPSDRFSAERTGGSVSTLTIQRTQQEDSAVYLCASSLGSSATEAFFGQGTRLTVV.